This T cell receptor beta chain was captured in a study of CD8+ T cells in alopecia areata. Across the study: Graft recipients were roughly 6-10-week-old female C3H/HeJ mice, and donor skin originated from roughly 6-13-month-old C3H/HeJ mice with spontaneous alopecia.

Reverse transcription of extracted RNA yielded cDNA, which provided the sequencing template. Sequenced by immunoSEQ multiplex PCR; TCRdb stores in-frame clones only, minus some. The sample counts 90,000 to 130,000 clones, none seen once; the ten largest own about 19%. The CDR3 is 16 residues long. V dropped 2 bases and J dropped 1; count of bases not matched to a gene: 4. Germline-derived CDR1 and CDR2 are NSHNY and SYGAGN. Points from the study as a whole: Clonality exceeded that of normal scalp in lesional scalp, most notably in alopecia totalis/universalis. Scalp samples also contribute reads from the resident alphabeta T cells found in normal skin.

This clone appeared a few times. The antigen is unknown. Genes here carry mouse names. The CDR3 end is not reached by the read, which stops 4 residues before it; the germline J gene fills it in. The V gene is TRBV13-1, the J gene TRBJ2-1; 9 bases are a match to TRBD2. Sequenced material: lesional skin. The receptor was derived from a C3H/HeJ mouse with alopecia areata. The strain's MHC type: H2-k. CDR3 DNA (partial): TGTGCCAGCAGTGACTCGACTGGGGGAAACTATGCT. Translating gives CASSDSTGGNYA. The full CDR3 protein reads CASSDSTGGNYAEQFF.